This TCR beta chain was captured in a study of blood T cell repertoires in COVID-19. About the research overall: From the United States, Italy and Spain came samples of acute and convalescent COVID-19.

Data came from immunoSEQ multiplex PCR; TCRdb stores just in-frame clones and leaves some out. The sample contains hundreds of thousands of clones, roughly nine tenths of which appear only once. This CDR3 comprises 14 residues. Germline CDR1 and CDR2: SGDLS and YYNGEE. The germline V and J ends were trimmed by 4 bases and 2 bases, with 13 bases remaining between them. Study members were between roughly 18 and 90 years old and lived in 20 to 30 US regions. Participants' reported clinical history set cohort assignment. Recovered status in Cohort 3 required two negative PCRs, clearance, or symptom resolution.

The clonotype comes from a woman between 18 and 29 years old who had recovered from COVID-19. Sequencing was done on a sample of PBMCs or T cells enriched from blood (not recorded which). V usage is TRBV9 and J usage is TRBJ2-7; TRBD1 is a possible D gene (6 bases). CDR3 loop: CASSPQNRAYEQYF. CDR3 DNA sequence: TGTGCCAGCAGCCCTCAAAACAGGGCCTACGAGCAGTACTTC. The complete variable domain, with remaining parts taken from reference TRBV9 and TRBJ2-7, reads DSGVTQTPKHLITATGQRVTLRCSPRSGDLSVYWYQQSLDQGLQFLIQYYNGEERAKGNILERFSAQQFPDLHSELNLSSLELGDSALYFCASSPQNRAYEQYFGPGTRLTVT.